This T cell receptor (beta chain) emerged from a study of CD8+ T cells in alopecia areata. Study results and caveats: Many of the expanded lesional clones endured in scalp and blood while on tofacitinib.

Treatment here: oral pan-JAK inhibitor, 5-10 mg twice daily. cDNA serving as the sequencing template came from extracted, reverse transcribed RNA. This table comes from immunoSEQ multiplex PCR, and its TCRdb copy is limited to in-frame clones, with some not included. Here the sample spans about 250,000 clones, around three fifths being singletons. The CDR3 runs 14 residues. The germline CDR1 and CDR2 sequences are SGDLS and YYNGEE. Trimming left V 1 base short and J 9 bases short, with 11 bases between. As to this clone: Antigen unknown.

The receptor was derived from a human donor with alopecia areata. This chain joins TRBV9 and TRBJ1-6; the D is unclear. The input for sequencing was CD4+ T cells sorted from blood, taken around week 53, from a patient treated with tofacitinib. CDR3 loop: CASSVMTESSPLHF. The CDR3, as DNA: TGTGCCAGCAGCGTAATGACGGAATCTTCACCCCTCCACTTT.